This T cell receptor beta chain was identified in a study of vaccination effects on CD4 cells after COVID-19. Study-level background: Either the BNT162b2 or mRNA-1273 vaccine was given to participants in two doses. Overall study results and limits: Early post-infection timepoints were missing from the study, which also had few convalescent patients.

The germline CDR1 and CDR2 sequences are LGHDT and YNNKEL (reference sequence). CDR3 length equals 14 residues. The ends were cut back, 2 bases at V and 0 bases at J, with 7 bases in the middle. Sequencing followed a ViraFEST assay step that expanded antigen-specific CD4+ T cells with viral peptide pools. The culture ran for nine to eleven days, and then CD4+ T cells were isolated. Vaccinees lacked prior SARS-CoV-2 infection and tested negative for nucleocapsid antibodies. Cultures received IL-2 medium that replaced half the medium on days 3 and 7. The protocol was immunoSEQ multiplex PCR, while the TCRdb copy is restricted to in-frame clones and leaves out a portion. The repertoire has about 63,000 clones, 60% to 80% of them found once; the top ten carry around 3.8%. With respect to this clone: Its matching antigen is unknown.

Specimen: CD4+ T cells from PBMCs cultured with HCoV-OC43 spike peptides, collected before COVID-19 vaccination. Subset defined: HCoV-OC43 spike overlapping peptide pool stimulation. This sequence joins TRBV3-1 (or the pseudogene TRBV3-2) and TRBJ1-1; no clear D. This sequence originates from a human donor who received a COVID-19 vaccine. This CDR3 reads CASSQSGLNTEAFF. CDR3 bases: TGTGCCAGCAGCCAATCAGGATTGAACACTGAAGCTTTCTTT.